This T cell receptor beta chain was profiled in a study of radiotherapy plus CTLA-4 blockade in lung cancer. On the study more broadly: Disease control reached approximately 29%, with objective responses in under 20%. Whole-study results and caveats: TCR clones from tumors expanded in blood after radiotherapy plus ipilimumab.

In the case of this clone: Its antigen is undetermined.

Profiling relied on immunoSEQ multiplex PCR, and the TCRdb table lists in-frame clones only, not all of them. The sample lists about 80,000 clones; around 81% were seen once. The ends were cut back, 2 bases at V and 0 bases at J, with 11 bases in the middle. CDR1 is LGHNA and CDR2 is YSLEER in the germline V gene. The CDR3 totals 15 residues. The chain couples TRBV4-3 to TRBJ2-7; tentative D call: TRBD2 (5 bases). This TCR was recovered from a human donor with non-small cell lung cancer whose response to radiotherapy plus ipilimumab could not be evaluated. Some clones in this sample may be carry-over from other donors' samples. The specimen was peripheral blood, collected from a patient treated with radiotherapy plus ipilimumab. The CDR3 is CASSQKAGSSYEQYF. CDR3 in DNA: TGCGCCAGCAGCCAAAAGGCGGGCAGCTCCTACGAGCAGTACTTC.